One and the same sample provided the 30 T cell receptor beta chains below, sequenced in a study of blood T cell repertoires in COVID-19. Sequenced by immunoSEQ multiplex PCR; TCRdb stores in-frame clones only, minus some. The table lists 140,000 to 150,000 clones, approximately 87% of them singletons. Sequencing was performed on PBMCs or T cells enriched from blood (not recorded which). These receptor sequences come from a woman aged 25 to 45 with acute COVID-19.

The DNA of the CDR3 is TGCAGTGCTAGTTTTCTAGCGTTCTACAATGAGCAGTTCTTC. It yields the protein CSASFLAFYNEQFF. The rearrangement links TRBV20-1 to TRBJ2-1, with D possibly matching TRBD2 (6 bases). V lost 3 bases, J lost 3 bases, and 12 bases lay in between. This CDR3 comprises 14 residues. Germline values: CDR1 DFQATT, CDR2 SNEGSKA (reference sequence).

This chain joins TRBV27 and TRBJ1-1; TRBD1 agrees at 8 bases. Germline V gives CDR1 MNHEY, CDR2 SMNVEV (reference sequence). There are 14 residues in the CDR3. Germline trimming cut 3 bases from V and 1 base from J; bases unmatched to any gene: 1. In DNA, the CDR3 is TGTGCCAGCAGTTTTGGACAGGGGAACACTGAAGCTTTCTTT. This sequence encodes CASSFGQGNTEAFF.

This chain uses TRBV28 with TRBJ1-5, with D unresolved. Between the trimmed V and J ends, which lost 8 bases and 4 bases, there was a span of 9 bases. This CDR3 is built from 12 residues. Per the germline V gene, CDR1 is MDHEN and CDR2 is SYDVKM. CDR3 bases: TGTGCCAGCTTGCGAGGGAATCAGCCCCAGCATTTT. It is translated as CASLRGNQPQHF.

V is TRBV6-5 and J is TRBJ2-3; 7 bases line up with TRBD1. The germline CDR1 and CDR2 sequences are MNHEY and SVGAGI. V dropped 6 bases and J dropped 1; count of bases not matched to a gene: 7. This CDR3 is 15 amino acids long. The DNA for the CDR3 is TGTGCCAGCAGCCTGACAGGGCTGGGCACAGATACGCAGTATTTT. Protein product: CASSLTGLGTDTQYF.

DNA for the CDR3: TGTGCCAGCAGCTATGGGTCCTTTGGACTAGCGAGATTCAATGAGCAGTTCTTC. Translating it yields CASSYGSFGLARFNEQFF. The chain is built from TRBV11-2 and TRBJ2-1; 9 nucleotides line up with TRBD2. Germline V gene lookup returns CDR1 SGHAT and CDR2 FQNNGV. This CDR3 contains 18 residues. V was clipped by 4 bases and J by 6 bases; unmatched bases: 16. The full variable domain, completed using reference TRBV11-2 and TRBJ2-1, is EAGVAQSPRYKIIEKRQSVAFWCNPISGHATLYWYQQILGQGPKLLIQFQNNGVVDDSQLPKDRFSAERLKGVDSTLKIQPAKLEDSAVYLCASSYGSFGLARFNEQFFGPGTRLTVL.

In this sample, this clone turned up a few times. V gene TRBV7-2 combines with J gene TRBJ1-5; D gene uncertain. Looked up from germline, CDR1 is SGHTA and CDR2 is FQGNSA. The CDR3 totals 12 residues. V was pared by 1 base and J by 15 bases, with 13 bases between. This CDR3 reads CASSLELGSRHF. The CDR3 DNA reads TGTGCCAGCAGCTTAGAGCTAGGCTCACGGCATTTT. Drawing the rest from reference TRBV7-2 and TRBJ1-5, the complete variable domain is GAGVSQSPSNKVTEKGKDVELRCDPISGHTALYWYRQSLGQGLEFLIYFQGNSAPDKSGLPSDRFSAERTGGSVSTLTIQRTQQEDSAVYLCASSLELGSRHFGDGTRLSIL.

The CDR3 loop is CASSLLGTGTGAGNTEAFF. The CDR3 region has the DNA TGTGCCAGCAGCTTATTAGGAACCGGGACAGGGGCTGGGAACACTGAAGCTTTCTTT. The chain couples TRBV7-8 to TRBJ1-1; 10 bases align to TRBD1. Germline V gene sequence: CDR1 SGHVS, CDR2 FQNEAQ. The CDR3 contains 19 residues. Losses at the gene ends were 2 bases for V and 1 base for J; bases not matched to a gene: 13.

V and J are TRBV25-1 and TRBJ2-2; a possible D gene is TRBD1 (6 bases). V lost 3 bases and J lost 2, with 10 bases in between. Germline CDR1 reads MGHDK; CDR2 reads SYGVNS. The CDR3 consists of 15 residues. The CDR3 DNA sequence: TGTGCCAGCAGTGACAGGGGTAGAAACACCGGGGAGCTGTTTTTT. As protein: CASSDRGRNTGELFF.

This chain joins TRBV3-1 (or the pseudogene TRBV3-2) and TRBJ1-1; 9 nucleotides match TRBD1. This CDR3 is built from 17 residues. Trimming took 0 bases from V and 7 from J; bases not matched to a gene: 12. Germline V CDR1 and CDR2: LGHDT, YNNKEL (reference sequence). The CDR3 sequence is CASSQEMSRDRAGEAFF. CDR3 DNA sequence: TGTGCCAGCAGCCAAGAGATGTCCCGGGACAGGGCCGGTGAAGCTTTCTTT.

The rearrangement uses TRBV5-1 and TRBJ2-1, with 9 bases matching TRBD2. V was pared by 4 bases and J by 6 bases, with 8 bases of the junction left unmatched. CDR1 and CDR2 (germline): SGHRS, YFSETQ. The CDR3 sequence is 15 residues long. CDR3 DNA: TGCGCCAGCAGCACCGTAGGGACTAGCAGCAATGAGCAGTTCTTC. As protein: CASSTVGTSSNEQFF.

The chain couples TRBV29-1 to TRBJ1-1, with 7 bases fitting TRBD1. V lost 7 bases and J lost 1; bases outside the gene matches: 9. Germline V gene data show CDR1 as SQVTM and CDR2 as ANQGSEA. The CDR3 spans 14 residues. This CDR3 reads CSGSRAGGNTEAFF. The CDR3 nucleotides read TGCAGCGGAAGTCGGGCAGGGGGGAACACTGAAGCTTTCTTT.

The J gene is TRBJ1-2, the V gene TRBV29-1; the match to TRBD1 covers 8 bases. Germline values: CDR1 SQVTM, CDR2 ANQGSEA. Germline trimming cut 7 bases from V and 4 bases from J; bases unmatched to any gene: 2. The CDR3 length is 11 residues. The CDR3 protein is CSGGTGYGYTF. CDR3 nucleotide sequence: TGCAGCGGCGGGACAGGCTATGGCTACACCTTC.

In this sample, this clone turned up once. This chain links TRBV7-9 with TRBJ1-6; 7 positions agree with TRBD1. With 4 bases clipped from V and 8 bases from J, the junction kept 8 bases outside the gene matches. This CDR3 is built from 15 residues. In germline, CDR1 is SEHNR, CDR2 FQNEAQ (reference sequence). CDR3 sequence (DNA): TGTGCCAGCAGCTCCTTAACAGGGGAGGATTCACCCCTCCACTTT. Translating gives CASSSLTGEDSPLHF.

The V and J genes are TRBV25-1 and TRBJ1-2; D remains ambiguous. The germline V and J ends were trimmed by 2 bases and 8 bases, with 12 bases remaining between them. The CDR3 covers 13 residues. Germline V CDR1 and CDR2: MGHDK, SYGVNS. In nucleotides, the CDR3 is TGTGCCAGCAGTGAAGGCTGGGCTGGAGGCTACACCTTC. It codes for CASSEGWAGGYTF.

This rearrangement joins TRBV9 to TRBJ1-1, with a weak D call TRBD1 (6 bases). V was cut by 4 bases and J by 3 bases, with 10 bases left in between. This CDR3 contains 13 residues. Germline values: CDR1 SGDLS, CDR2 YYNGEE. The CDR3 DNA reads TGTGCCAGCAGCCTAACAGGGCACACTGAAGCTTTCTTT. Protein: CASSLTGHTEAFF.

The V call is TRBV2, the J call TRBJ2-7, with D possibly matching TRBD1 (7 bases). This CDR3 contains 14 residues. V gave up 3 bases and J gave up 5 bases, with 14 bases separating them. Germline-derived CDR1 and CDR2 are SNHLY and FYNNEI. This CDR3 is CASSDSTGEDEQYF. Written as DNA, the CDR3 is TGTGCCAGCAGTGATAGTACAGGGGAGGACGAGCAGTACTTC.

This chain links TRBV30 with TRBJ2-1; D is possibly TRBD2 (6 bases). Trimming removed 4 bases from V and 3 bases from J, with 19 bases in between. This CDR3 is built from 16 residues. Germline loops: CDR1 GTSNPN, CDR2 SVGIG (reference sequence). CDR3 region: CAWKGGGGNLYNEQFF. CDR3 sequence (DNA): TGTGCCTGGAAAGGTGGTGGCGGGAATCTCTACAATGAGCAGTTCTTC.

This chain joins TRBV10-3 and TRBJ2-1; 9 nucleotides agree with TRBD1. V shed 6 bases, J shed 6 bases, and the junction held 21 bases outside the gene matches. The CDR3 length is 19 residues. Germline CDR1 is ENHRY and CDR2 is SYGVKD. CDR3 nucleotides: TGTGCCATCAGCCTCTCGGGACAGGGAGTGTCAGAACTACGCAATGAGCAGTTCTTC. It yields the protein CAISLSGQGVSELRNEQFF.

This chain uses TRBV7-9 with TRBJ2-3; 10 bases line up with TRBD1. This CDR3 comprises 15 residues. Trimming cost V 5 bases and J 6 bases; bases outside gene matches: 8. Germline lookup yields CDR1 SEHNR and CDR2 FQNEAQ (reference sequence). The CDR3 protein is CASSNRDRGSDTQYF. The CDR3 DNA is TGTGCCAGCAGCAACCGGGACAGGGGCTCGGATACGCAGTATTTT.

CDR3 coding DNA: TGTGCCAGCAGTTTCCCCCCTACGGGTAGCTCCTACGAGCAGTACTTC. This translates into CASSFPPTGSSYEQYF. The V and J genes are TRBV28 and TRBJ2-7; unclear D gene. Germline V gene lookup returns CDR1 MDHEN and CDR2 SYDVKM. Trimming shortened V by 3 bases and J by 0 bases, and 15 bases separated the two germline ends. CDR3 length: 16 residues.

The CDR3 here is CASSVQGGNTEAFF. The CDR3 coding sequence is TGCGCCAGCAGCGTACAGGGGGGGAACACTGAAGCTTTCTTT. The rearrangement uses TRBV10-2 and TRBJ1-1, with 8 positions matching TRBD1. The J segment lost 1 base and the V segment lost 6 bases, leaving 4 bases of the junction unmatched. The CDR3 is 14 residues long. Germline loops: CDR1 WSHSY, CDR2 SAAADI.

The gene calls are TRBV15 and TRBJ2-1; TRBD1 matches at 7 bases. The CDR3 contains 15 residues. V trimming: 5 bases; J trimming: 4 bases; junction bases outside the gene matches: 8. Looked up from germline, CDR1 is LNHNV and CDR2 is YYDKDF (reference sequence). CDR3 nucleotides: TGTGCCACCAGCCTGACAGGGTTGGCGTACAATGAGCAGTTCTTC. This sequence encodes CATSLTGLAYNEQFF.

Here the CDR3 DNA reads TGTGCCAGCAGCTTGTACAGGGGAAGGGACAATCAGCCCCAGCATTTT. Amino acids: CASSLYRGRDNQPQHF. The chain recombines TRBV5-6 with TRBJ1-5; TRBD1 aligns across 7 bases. Germline lookup yields CDR1 SGHDT and CDR2 YYEEEE. The CDR3 has 16 residues. J lost 3 bases, V lost 1 base, and 7 bases had no gene match.

This rearrangement joins TRBV19 to TRBJ2-1, with D perhaps matching TRBD1 (6 bases). From germline, CDR1 is LNHDA and CDR2 SQIVND (reference sequence). V shed 3 bases and J shed 3 bases, with 12 bases lying between them. This CDR3 has 15 residues. CDR3 sequence reads: CASSMAGVVYNEQFF. CDR3 coding DNA: TGTGCCAGTAGTATGGCAGGGGTTGTCTACAATGAGCAGTTCTTC. The whole variable domain, filled in from reference TRBV19 and TRBJ2-1, reads DGGITQSPKYLFRKEGQNVTLSCEQNLNHDAMYWYRQDPGQGLRLIYYSQIVNDFQKGDIAEGYSVSREKKESFPLTVTSAQKNPTAFYLCASSMAGVVYNEQFFGPGTRLTVL.

V and J are TRBV6-6 and TRBJ2-7, with D tentatively TRBD1 (5 bases). The CDR3 runs to 14 residues. The germline gives CDR1 MNHNY, CDR2 SVGAGI (reference sequence). V lost 8 bases, J lost 0 bases, and 14 bases lay in between. In nucleotides, the CDR3 is TGTGCCAGCGGGATCCAGGGATTCTCCTACGAGCAGTACTTC. Translated, it gives CASGIQGFSYEQYF.

The chain links TRBV7-2 to TRBJ2-3; TRBD2 might be the D (6 bases). This CDR3 is built from 16 residues. CDR1 SGHTA and CDR2 FQGNSA come from the germline V gene. V was clipped by 4 bases and J by 6 bases, with 20 bases between them. The CDR3 region has the DNA TGTGCCAGCAGCTCAAGAACGGGAGCCCCTCTGGATACGCAGTATTTT. Its protein product is CASSSRTGAPLDTQYF. The whole variable domain, filled in from reference TRBV7-2 and TRBJ2-3, reads GAGVSQSPSNKVTEKGKDVELRCDPISGHTALYWYRQSLGQGLEFLIYFQGNSAPDKSGLPSDRFSAERTGGSVSTLTIQRTQQEDSAVYLCASSSRTGAPLDTQYFGPGTRLTVL.

This chain joins TRBV3-1 (or the pseudogene TRBV3-2) and TRBJ2-3; 8 nucleotides agree with TRBD2. CDR1 and CDR2 from the germline V gene are LGHDT and YNNKEL (reference sequence). Trimming took 0 bases from V and 2 from J; bases not matched to a gene: 7. The CDR3 covers 17 residues. Here the CDR3 reads CASSQDPGLGTTDTQYF. The CDR3 region has the DNA TGTGCCAGCAGCCAAGACCCGGGACTAGGAACCACAGATACGCAGTATTTT.

In DNA form, the CDR3 reads TGTGCCAGCAGGAAGACAGGGAGGAACACTGAAGCTTTCTTT. This gives the protein CASRKTGRNTEAFF. The chain couples TRBV25-1 to TRBJ1-1; TRBD1 matches 7 bases. Trimming at V came to 6 bases and at J to 1 base, leaving 5 bases not matched to a gene. The CDR3 has 14 amino acids. Germline V gene sequence: CDR1 MGHDK, CDR2 SYGVNS.

This sequence joins TRBV10-3 and TRBJ2-1; possibly TRBD2 for D (5 bases). The germline V gene encodes CDR1 ENHRY and CDR2 SYGVKD. The CDR3 extends over 12 amino acids. Deletions cut 6 bases from V and 8 bases from J, with 11 bases between. The CDR3 here is CAISKERDEQFF. The CDR3 DNA reads TGTGCCATCAGCAAGGAGAGGGATGAGCAGTTCTTC.

In this sample, this clone turned up once. In DNA, the CDR3 is TGTGCCAGCAGCGTAGGTGATAGTAGTGTCTACGAGCAGTACTTC. Translation gives CASSVGDSSVYEQYF. The rearrangement links TRBV9 to TRBJ2-7; D uncertain. The ends were cut back, 0 bases at V and 3 bases at J, with 13 bases in the middle. This CDR3 spans 15 amino acids. The germline gives CDR1 SGDLS, CDR2 YYNGEE. The full variable domain, its missing parts supplied by reference TRBV9 and TRBJ2-7, is DSGVTQTPKHLITATGQRVTLRCSPRSGDLSVYWYQQSLDQGLQFLIQYYNGEERAKGNILERFSAQQFPDLHSELNLSSLELGDSALYFCASSVGDSSVYEQYFGPGTRLTVT.